This T cell receptor beta chain appears in the sequencing data of a study of patients and donors after allogeneic stem cell transplantation. In this sample, this clonotype is medium-sized. Germline CDR1 reads LNHDA; CDR2 reads SQIVND (reference sequence). The CDR3 is made up of 19 amino acids. The trim removed 3 bases at V and 2 bases at J, leaving 18 bases unmatched. Each CDR3 protein is one row after TCRdb ran MiXCR on the RT-PCR reads. Of 650 to 850 distinct CDR3 sequences in the sample, 1% to 1.5% were seen once. The sample comprised blood, either unsorted or a sorted T cell fraction (not recorded which). This receptor was obtained from a human donor who was either an allogeneic HSCT recipient or a stem cell or donor lymphocyte infusion donor (not recorded which). It is not recorded whose cells these are; they may come from a transplant donor. V is TRBV19 and J is TRBJ2-7; TRBD2 agrees at 8 bases. The CDR3 reads CASSIRTRDRGRITYEQYF. The DNA of the CDR3 is TGTGCCAGTAGTATCCGGACTAGAGATCGCGGGAGGATCACCTACGAGCAGTACTTC. The whole variable domain, filled in from reference TRBV19 and TRBJ2-7, reads DGGITQSPKYLFRKEGQNVTLSCEQNLNHDAMYWYRQDPGQGLRLIYYSQIVNDFQKGDIAEGYSVSREKKESFPLTVTSAQKNPTAFYLCASSIRTRDRGRITYEQYFGPGTRLTVT.